This TCR beta chain was profiled in a study of blood T cells in healthy people across ages. Caucasian individuals from Russia who were healthy and aged about 6 to 90 acted as donors. V was shortened by 5 bases and J by 7 bases, with 14 bases between the two germline ends. Per the germline V gene, CDR1 is MNHEY and CDR2 is SVGEGT. The length of the CDR3 is 13 residues. Next came a second PCR, run for about 7 to 12 cycles, which used a sample-barcoded 5' primer along with a J-beta primer mix. From the 5' RACE reads, TCRdb called clonotypes with MiXCR, one entry per CDR3 protein. Found here are 650,000 to 950,000 distinct CDR3 sequences, roughly 44% of them singletons; the top ten hold around 18%.

The TCR was taken from a man between 60 and 75 years old in good health. Source material: blood. The J gene is TRBJ1-1, the V gene TRBV6-2 or TRBV6-3, with unresolved D. The CDR3 loop is CASSHLTGSEAFF. In DNA, the CDR3 is TGTGCCAGCAGTCACCTTACCGGCAGTGAAGCTTTCTTT.